What follows is one T cell receptor beta chain and its context. Germline assignment: CDR1 MGHRA and CDR2 YSYEKL. The CDR3 runs to 16 residues. V was pared by 2 bases and J by 2 bases, with 13 bases between. This sample was taken from a study of T cells after yellow fever vaccination. TCRdb called the 5' RACE reads again in MiXCR, with one record for every CDR3 protein. The repertoire holds over 8,000 distinct CDR3 sequences, 4% to 6% seen once, with 1.6% in the top ten. The clonotype comes from a man younger than 35 who received the YFV17D yellow fever vaccine. Source: PBMCs, either bulk or a sorted T-cell subset (CD4+, CD8+, memory, or dextramer-sorted; not recorded which), taken around 15 days after the first yellow fever vaccination. The genes are TRBV4-1 and TRBJ1-5; the D is unclear. This CDR3 is CASSQQGFLGNQPQHF. In DNA, the CDR3 is TGCGCCAGCAGCCAACAAGGTTTTTTGGGCAATCAGCCCCAGCATTTT.